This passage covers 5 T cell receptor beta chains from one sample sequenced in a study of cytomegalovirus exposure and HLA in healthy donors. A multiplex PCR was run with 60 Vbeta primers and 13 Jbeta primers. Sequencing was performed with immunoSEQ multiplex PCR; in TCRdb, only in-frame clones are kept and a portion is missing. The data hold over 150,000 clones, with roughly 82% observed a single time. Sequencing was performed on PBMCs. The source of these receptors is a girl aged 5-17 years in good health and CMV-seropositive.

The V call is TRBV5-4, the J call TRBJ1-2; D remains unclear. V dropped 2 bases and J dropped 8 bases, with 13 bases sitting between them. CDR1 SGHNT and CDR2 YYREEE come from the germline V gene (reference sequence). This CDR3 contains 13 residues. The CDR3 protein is CASSFNPTGGYTF. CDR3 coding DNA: TGTGCCAGCAGCTTTAACCCAACGGGAGGCTACACCTTC.

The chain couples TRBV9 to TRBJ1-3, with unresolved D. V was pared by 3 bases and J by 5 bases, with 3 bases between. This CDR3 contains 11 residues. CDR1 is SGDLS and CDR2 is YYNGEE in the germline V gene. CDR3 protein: CASSARNTIYF. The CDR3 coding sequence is TGTGCCAGCAGCGCTCGAAACACCATATATTTT.

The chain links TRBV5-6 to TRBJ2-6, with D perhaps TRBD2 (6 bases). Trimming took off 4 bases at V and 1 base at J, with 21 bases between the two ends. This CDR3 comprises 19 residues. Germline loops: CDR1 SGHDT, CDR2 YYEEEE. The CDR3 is CASSLGAGDSISGANVLTF. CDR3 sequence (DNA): TGTGCCAGCAGCCTTGGGGCTGGGGACTCAATTTCTGGGGCCAACGTCCTGACTTTC. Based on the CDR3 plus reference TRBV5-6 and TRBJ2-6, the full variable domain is DAGVTQSPTHLIKTRGQQVTLRCSPKSGHDTVSWYQQALGQGPQFIFQYYEEEERQRGNFPDRFSGHQFPNYSSELNVNALLLGDSALYLCASSLGAGDSISGANVLTFGAGSRLTVL.

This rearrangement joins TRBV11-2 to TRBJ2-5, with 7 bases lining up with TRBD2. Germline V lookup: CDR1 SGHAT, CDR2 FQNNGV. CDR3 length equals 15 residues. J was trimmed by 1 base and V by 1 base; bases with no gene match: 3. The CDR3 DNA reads TGTGCCAGCAGCTTAGTAGGGGAGGGCCAAGAGACCCAGTACTTC. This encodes CASSLVGEGQETQYF.

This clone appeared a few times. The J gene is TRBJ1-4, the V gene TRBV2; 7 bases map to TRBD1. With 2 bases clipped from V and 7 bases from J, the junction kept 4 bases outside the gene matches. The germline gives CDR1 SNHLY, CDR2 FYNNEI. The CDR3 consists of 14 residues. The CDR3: CASSERQGGEKLFF. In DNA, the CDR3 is TGTGCCAGCAGTGAACGTCAGGGGGGTGAAAAACTGTTTTTT.